This T cell receptor (beta chain) appears in the sequencing data of a study of cytomegalovirus exposure and HLA in healthy donors (dated by TCRdb to about 2017). Broadly, across the study: In an earlier analysis of about 560 of the donors, about 260 Gb of sequence data and 90 million to 130 million unique TCR beta sequences from about 179 million T cells were reported. About 300 gigabases of sequencing data and around 80 million unique TCR sequences made up an early release that covered 500 to 650 HLA-typed donors. Of the 300 to 400 genotyped donors, approximately 83% fell in the genetic ancestry cluster associated with self-reported Caucasian donors. The study aimed to test whether signatures of past pathogen exposure could be identified by cataloging public T cell receptors. Using immunosequencing, the study profiled T cell repertoires from 550 to 750 subjects and related those repertoires to cytomegalovirus serostatus. Besides the first cohort of roughly 640 subjects, a separate validation cohort made up of roughly 130 different subjects was used. To predict cytomegalovirus infection status, the study combined high-throughput TCR immunosequencing, statistical association of individual TCRs with disease status, and machine learning. A later analysis re-examined previously published TCR beta repertoires from just over 650 donors and added high-resolution HLA genotyping to investigate patterns of TCR occurrence. Rather than using new phenotypic data, the later analysis identified candidate immune exposures from TCR beta sequences and from how often those sequences occurred across donors. In an earlier analysis of a few hundred of the donors, high-throughput TCR beta sequencing was used to judge whether each TCR beta V gene segment behaved as functional or pseudogenic. Donor age, sex, ethnicity and CMV serostatus were collected together with the repertoire data. A later genetic analysis took genome-wide SNP genotypes for about 55% of the 666 donors and used that subset as a discovery cohort. Every repertoire in the discovery cohort had been generated on one and the same sequencing platform. Class I and class II HLA loci were covered by the typing at four-digit resolution. Typing coverage differed by locus: A, B, C, DRB1 and DQB1 were typed in roughly 629-630 donors, DQA1 in about 560, DPA1 in 600 to 610, and DPB1 in 450 to 490. Because of strong linkage in the cohort, roughly five DR-DQ haplotypes were treated as single units for association and clustering. Across some 400 genotyped donors of the cohort, an average of roughly 250,000 unique TCR beta nucleotide sequences per donor were sequenced, and roughly 20% of those sequences were non-productive.

Study-level results and caveats: Because counts were too low, 15 to 20 rarely observed V segments, including chromosome 9 orphons, were excluded from the earlier analysis of 500 to 700 of the donors. This cohort had only TCR beta chains sequenced, and the lack of alpha or paired-chain data limited which features could be detected. A later analysis found that HLA-associated TCR beta chains were more clonally expanded and had lower generation probabilities than equally common non-associated chains. At a false discovery rate of 0.05, a later analysis linked around 15,000 TCR beta sequences to specific HLA alleles. Three of the identified cytomegalovirus-associated TCR beta chains were confirmed in vitro to be specific for cytomegalovirus antigens. Compared with the roughly 600-donor mean, donors in an Asian-associated ancestry cluster had fewer N-insertions in productive TCRs, according to a later genetic analysis. Strong co-occurrence of HLA alleles, especially DR and DQ, made assigning TCR associations to individual alleles difficult. The study gave a list of 150 to 200 TCR beta chains associated with cytomegalovirus. Most TCR sequences were seen in very few donors, while some public TCRs were found in many individuals. The 87-base-pair reads could not distinguish some IMGT-functional V segments, including TRBV6-2 and TRBV6-3, so those segments were excluded. Immune exposure information for the cohort was limited to CMV serostatus. A later analysis found that TCR association rates varied across HLA loci, with DRB1 alleles showing the most associated TCRs and HLA-C alleles the fewest. In an earlier analysis of about 550 of the donors, most TCR beta V segments were observed in productive rearrangements about 90% or about 30% of the time, broadly matching IMGT annotations. Correlated functional status among segregating V segments might be attributable to linkage disequilibrium, but an unknown experimental factor could not be ruled out. A further reported finding was that TCR beta sequences accurately predicted the HLA-A and HLA-B alleles for most subjects in the first cohort. A group of highly shared sequence variants was considered likely to be a technical artifact of the sequencing pipeline. Sequencing depth was assumed to be roughly uniform across donors in the presence/absence analyses, though that assumption may not hold. The authors suggested that the approach could potentially be extended to other disease states and immunological phenotypes. In a later genetic analysis, a missense DCLRE1C variant was associated with V-gene and J-gene trimming of TCR beta chains, and the association was replicated in an independent cohort. The classifier was reported to diagnose cytomegalovirus status with high specificity and sensitivity in both the original and validation cohorts. In a later analysis, several top co-occurrence clusters were reported to appear linked to parvovirus B19, influenza, CMV and Epstein-Barr virus. Because some donors lacked HLA typing at each locus, the association tests relied only on the typed subset. Most CMV-associated TCR beta chains appeared to be HLA-restricted in a later analysis, and the HLA associations seemed to be driven largely by CMV exposure.

This clone came up once. It lacks a known antigen. One base away there is no much larger clone; base qualities are not given. Within the sample, other DNA sequences also encode this same CDR3. The cohort was made up of approximately 670 healthy bone marrow donors. All cohort members were sampled while nominally healthy, although unrecorded immune exposures were likely present. The donor tested CMV seronegative, placing the donor among the 350 to 400 seronegative members of the cohort. A peripheral blood sample was provided by each donor, and peripheral blood mononuclear cells were used for TCR beta sequencing. Genomic DNA was extracted from the blood cell samples with the Qiagen DNeasy Blood Extraction Kit. The germline V gene encodes CDR1 SGHRS and CDR2 YFSETQ. The CDR3 measures 15 amino acids from cysteine to phenylalanine. Solely the CDR3 DNA is kept, with 45 bases framed from the first base. A distance of 6 bases separates the germline ends of V and J, which lose 2 bases and 0 bases respectively.

The method behind the library was the immunoSEQ multiplex PCR assay. For the multiplex PCR, a mixture combining 60 forward primers for TCR Vbeta segments and 13 reverse primers for TCR Jbeta segments was used. The CDR3 region of rearranged TCR beta genes was amplified from genomic DNA by a multiplex PCR assay. Amplified TCR beta libraries were sequenced as 87-base-pair reads on the Illumina HiSeq System. Per the source publication's procedure: A later analysis counted about 76 million unique TCR beta chains across the 600 to 850 repertoires, and roughly 11 million of these chains were shared by at least two donors. A nearest-neighbor algorithm error-corrected the raw reads and collapsed the reads into unique sequences, merging closely related sequences to remove PCR and sequencing errors. V, D and J gene segments were assigned by aligning CDR3 sequences to IMGT reference sequences. Each retained sequence needed at least a six-nucleotide match to both a V gene segment and a J gene segment. Rearrangements were called productive when the CDR3 lacked stop codons and stayed in frame with V and J; all others were non-productive. CDR3 was defined by IMGT convention, running from the second conserved V-encoded cysteine to the conserved J-encoded phenylalanine. Sequences without an unambiguous match to a single V gene segment were excluded from the earlier analysis of several hundred of the donors. An earlier analysis of some 610 of the donors called V segments functional above 56.7% productive rearrangements and segregating when the between-donor standard deviation exceeded 5%. A statistical classification framework was built for diagnosing cytomegalovirus status from the catalog of TCR beta chain sequences. A later analysis assigned V and J genes by comparing TCR nucleotide sequences with IMGT/GENE-DB human TR gene sequences. Using the TCRdist pipeline, a later analysis assigned CDR3 sequences along with most-parsimonious VDJ recombination scenarios. In a later analysis, every TCR beta chain was defined by the combination of its CDR3 amino acid sequence and its V-gene family, and reads without a unique V-gene family were dropped. In a later analysis, around 600 highly shared, low-generation-probability nucleotide sequences were removed to address suspected cross-contamination and a sequencing artifact. In a later analysis, a clonal expansion index was calculated for each public chain from normalized within-repertoire ranks of inferred template counts. In a later analysis, generation probabilities were computed with a VDJ recombination model fitted to out-of-frame rearrangements, and the resulting probabilities were checked against IGoR. Hypergeometric tests were used in a later analysis to score TCR-TCR, TCR-HLA and TCR-CMV co-occurrence, with a repertoire-size bias correction applied to the TCR pairs. In a later analysis, false discovery rates were estimated by permuting HLA or CMV assignments 20 times. In a later analysis, co-occurring TCRs were grouped using DBSCAN, and TCRdist sequence similarity was added for clustering within HLA-allele-positive subsets. Repertoires with fewer than 30,000 or more than 120,000 public chains, plus five repertoires with anomalous nucleotide sharing, were excluded from co-occurrence clustering. TCRdb took over this immuneACCESS table, retaining in-frame rearrangements with V and J assigned. Such tables are incomplete; in checked studies, under half of the missing clones stem from an unresolved V gene, and the remainder is unexplained. From that table come the V and J calls and clone size; the DNA was used to work out D and trimming. Recorded for this sample are more than 150,000 clones; roughly 80% of them occurred a single time. The top ten clonotypes cover approximately 3.9% of the sample.

The clonotype was recovered from a middle-aged man in good health and CMV-seronegative. The chain was built from TRBV5-1 and TRBJ2-6; TRBD1 could be the D gene, as 5 bases match. The sequencing sample was made of PBMCs. In nucleotide form, the sequence is TGCGCCAGCAGCTTTGACAGCTCTGGGGCCAACGTCCTGACTTTC. It specifies CASSFDSSGANVLTF.